The 9 T cell receptor beta chains presented below share a single source sample, sequenced in a study of cytomegalovirus exposure and HLA in healthy donors. PCR amplification relied on 60 Vbeta primers (plus 13 Jbeta primers). Libraries were prepared by immunoSEQ multiplex PCR; TCRdb keeps only in-frame clonotypes and omits some of them. The table has about 140,000 clones, around 80% seen once. The specimen sequenced was PBMCs. These receptors came from a male donor in good health and CMV-seronegative.

The V call is TRBV6-5, the J call TRBJ2-5, with D possibly matching TRBD2 (6 bases). The CDR3 covers 14 residues. Germline values: CDR1 MNHEY, CDR2 SVGAGI. Trimming removed 5 bases from V and 5 bases from J, with 15 bases in between. CDR3 in amino acids: CASSIRGFQETQYF. The CDR3 DNA reads as TGTGCCAGCAGTATCCGGGGGTTTCAGGAGACCCAGTACTTC.

V and J are TRBV27 and TRBJ1-2; tentative D call: TRBD1 (5 bases). The CDR3 loop spans 14 amino acids. From germline, CDR1 is MNHEY and CDR2 SMNVEV (reference sequence). V was clipped by 6 bases and J by 4 bases, with 15 bases between them. The CDR3 reads CASSYLRGSYGYTF. CDR3 DNA sequence: TGTGCCAGCAGCTACCTTCGGGGGAGCTATGGCTACACCTTC.

The chain recombines TRBV5-1 with TRBJ2-3; D call uncertain. V dropped 5 bases and J dropped 3 bases, with 16 bases sitting between them. The CDR3 contains 15 residues. From germline, CDR1 is SGHRS and CDR2 YFSETQ. CDR3 bases: TGCGCCAGCAGTCGGAATGGAGAAAGGACAGATACGCAGTATTTT. It specifies CASSRNGERTDTQYF.

V usage is TRBV5-6 and J usage is TRBJ2-2, with 7 bases aligning to TRBD1. CDR3 length: 16 residues. V lost 4 bases to trimming and J lost 6 bases; unmatched junction nucleotides: 12. Germline lookup yields CDR1 SGHDT and CDR2 YYEEEE. CDR3 residues: CASSVGQALWAGELFF. The CDR3 DNA sequence: TGTGCCAGCAGCGTTGGACAGGCTCTCTGGGCCGGGGAGCTGTTTTTT. Variable domain in full (rest from reference TRBV5-6 and TRBJ2-2): DAGVTQSPTHLIKTRGQQVTLRCSPKSGHDTVSWYQQALGQGPQFIFQYYEEEERQRGNFPDRFSGHQFPNYSSELNVNALLLGDSALYLCASSVGQALWAGELFFGEGSRLTVL.

This rearrangement joins TRBV5-4 to TRBJ2-1; weak D call: TRBD1 (5 bases). Germline V CDR1 and CDR2: SGHNT, YYREEE (reference sequence). The CDR3 totals 15 residues. With 4 bases removed from V and 0 bases from J, the gap between germline ends came to 11 bases. CDR3 bases: TGTGCCAGCAGCCAACAGGTTAGCTCCTACAATGAGCAGTTCTTC. Protein: CASSQQVSSYNEQFF.

With regard to this clone: The germline gene is not matched at one end of the junction; a read error may be the cause. The chain combines TRBV29-1 with TRBJ1-2, with D unclear. The CDR3 contains 12 residues. Germline V lookup: CDR1 SQVTM, CDR2 ANQGSEA. The CDR3 region is CSVKETPYGYTF. For the CDR3, the DNA is TGCAGCGTTAAAGAAACACCCTATGGCTACACCTTC.

The chain carries TRBV6-5 and TRBJ2-2; the match to TRBD1 covers 7 bases. The ends lost 6 bases at V and 3 bases at J; junction bases unmatched: 7. Looked up from germline, CDR1 is MNHEY and CDR2 is SVGAGI. CDR3 length: 15 amino acids. The DNA of the CDR3 is TGTGCCAGCAGATCACAGGGGTCGGACACCGGGGAGCTGTTTTTT. Translating gives CASRSQGSDTGELFF.

CDR3 nucleotide sequence: TGTGCCAGTAGTATAGATGATGTGCGGGTCCATGGCTACACCTTC. Protein: CASSIDDVRVHGYTF. The chain links TRBV19 to TRBJ1-2; no definite D call. Between the trimmed V and J ends, which lost 0 bases and 6 bases, there was a span of 14 bases. Germline CDR1 and CDR2: LNHDA and SQIVND (reference sequence). The CDR3 length is 15 residues.

The rearrangement uses TRBV5-4 and TRBJ2-3; D possibly corresponds to TRBD2 (6 bases). Trimming left V 0 bases short and J 9 bases short, with 17 bases between. Germline CDR1 SGHNT, CDR2 YYREEE (reference sequence). CDR3 length: 15 amino acids. This chain's CDR3 is CASSLGSGRGETQYF. In nucleotides, the CDR3 is TGTGCCAGCAGCTTGGGTTCAGGCCGCGGGGAGACGCAGTATTTT. Full variable domain (outside the CDR3, taken from reference TRBV5-4 and TRBJ2-3): ETGVTQSPTHLIKTRGQQVTLRCSSQSGHNTVSWYQQALGQGPQFIFQYYREEENGRGNFPPRFSGLQFPNYSSELNVNALELDDSALYLCASSLGSGRGETQYFGPGTRLTVL.